This is a list of T cell receptor beta chains from one sample in a study of blood T cells in healthy people across ages. One entry per CDR3 protein results from TCRdb running MiXCR on the 5' RACE reads. The repertoire holds under 2,000,000 distinct CDR3 sequences, with about 50% as singletons. The sample comprised blood. The receptors originated from a woman aged 40 to 50 in good health. Both conserved end residues are part of each CDR3. Each record gives: D gene, V gene, J gene, clone size, CDR3 DNA, CDR3 protein. A D gene is named only where the DNA matches it firmly. Expanded clones are given a class, and other clones once, few, many or no size at all.

d_call: TRBD2
v_call: TRBV29-1
j_call: TRBJ2-3
clone_size: few
cdr3_nt: TGCAGCGTTGAAGGGAGCCCTAGCGGGGGGGTTCTTAGCACAGATACGCAGTATTTT
cdr3_aa: CSVEGSPSGGVLSTDTQYF

d_call: TRBD1
v_call: TRBV7-2
j_call: TRBJ1-5
clone_size: NA
cdr3_nt: TGTGCCAGCAGCTGGACAGGTAACAATCAGCCCCAGCATTTT
cdr3_aa: CASSWTGNNQPQHF

d_call: TRBD1
v_call: TRBV25-1
j_call: TRBJ1-2
clone_size: NA
cdr3_nt: TGTGCCAGCAGTGGAGACCGACAGGGCACGCGAGGTGGCTACACCTTC
cdr3_aa: CASSGDRQGTRGGYTF

d_call: NA
v_call: TRBV28
j_call: TRBJ2-1
clone_size: NA
cdr3_nt: TGTGCCAGCAGTTTATGGGCCGGGGGGGACAGTAAGTTCAATGAGCAGTTCTTC
cdr3_aa: CASSLWAGGDSKFNEQFF

d_call: TRBD1
v_call: TRBV2
j_call: TRBJ2-5
clone_size: few
cdr3_nt: TGTGCCAGCCTTTGGACAGGGATAGAAGAGACCCAGTACTTC
cdr3_aa: CASLWTGIEETQYF

d_call: NA
v_call: TRBV24-1
j_call: TRBJ2-3
clone_size: few
cdr3_nt: TGTGCCACCAGTGAGGGACTCGGAGATACGCAGTATTTT
cdr3_aa: CATSEGLGDTQYF

d_call: NA
v_call: TRBV5-1
j_call: TRBJ2-1
clone_size: few
cdr3_nt: TGCGCCAGCAGCTTGGTGTGGGGGACCAATGAGCAGTTCTTC
cdr3_aa: CASSLVWGTNEQFF

d_call: NA
v_call: TRBV20-1
j_call: TRBJ2-7
clone_size: NA
cdr3_nt: TGCAGTGCAAGGGGTGACCTAGCTGACGAATACTACGAGCAGTACTTC
cdr3_aa: CSARGDLADEYYEQYF

d_call: NA
v_call: TRBV7-2
j_call: TRBJ1-1
clone_size: NA
cdr3_nt: TGTGCCAGCAGCTTATTCTCGACAGCTCCCCGGAACACTGAAGCTTTCTTT
cdr3_aa: CASSLFSTAPRNTEAFF

d_call: NA
v_call: TRBV6-2/TRBV6-3
j_call: TRBJ1-5
clone_size: once
cdr3_nt: TGTGCCAGCTCCCGCAACAGGTTCGGAAGCAATCAGCCCCAGCATTTT
cdr3_aa: CASSRNRFGSNQPQHF

d_call: NA
v_call: TRBV7-8
j_call: TRBJ2-1
clone_size: NA
cdr3_nt: TGTGCCAGCAGCTCAGACCGGAGACTAACCACTTCCTACAATGAGCAGTTCTTC
cdr3_aa: CASSSDRRLTTSYNEQFF

d_call: TRBD2
v_call: TRBV27
j_call: TRBJ2-3
clone_size: NA
cdr3_nt: TGTGCCAGCAGGCGATCACTAGCGGGGGGCACAGATACGCAGTATTTT
cdr3_aa: CASRRSLAGGTDTQYF

d_call: NA
v_call: TRBV20-1
j_call: TRBJ2-7
clone_size: few
cdr3_nt: TGCAGTGCTACCGGGGAGAGGGGCTCCTACGAGCAGTACTTC
cdr3_aa: CSATGERGSYEQYF

d_call: NA
v_call: TRBV5-1
j_call: TRBJ2-3
clone_size: NA
cdr3_nt: TGCGCCAGCAGTACCATCGGTGGCACAGATACGCAGTATTTT
cdr3_aa: CASSTIGGTDTQYF

d_call: NA
v_call: TRBV15
j_call: TRBJ1-2
clone_size: few
cdr3_nt: TGTGCCACCAGCAGCCCCAGTGGATATGGCTACACCTTC
cdr3_aa: CATSSPSGYGYTF

d_call: NA
v_call: TRBV2
j_call: TRBJ2-2
clone_size: once
cdr3_nt: TGTGCCGGAAAAGAGGCCGTGGAGCTGTTTTTT
cdr3_aa: CAGKEAVELFF

d_call: NA
v_call: TRBV12-3/TRBV12-4
j_call: TRBJ2-7
clone_size: NA
cdr3_nt: TGTGCCAGCAGTTTAGATTCTGGTTGGCTTAGCTCCTACGAGCAGTACTTC
cdr3_aa: CASSLDSGWLSSYEQYF

d_call: NA
v_call: TRBV18
j_call: TRBJ2-3
clone_size: NA
cdr3_nt: TGTGCCAGCTCACCAATTCACCTAGTCACAGATACGCAGTATTTT
cdr3_aa: CASSPIHLVTDTQYF

d_call: NA
v_call: TRBV6-7
j_call: TRBJ2-1
clone_size: NA
cdr3_nt: TGTGCCAGCGTTCGAAGCTCCTACAATGAGCAGTTCTTC
cdr3_aa: CASVRSSYNEQFF

d_call: TRBD1
v_call: TRBV4-2
j_call: TRBJ1-2
clone_size: NA
cdr3_nt: TGTGCCAGCAGCCAAGAAGACAGGGCGAGGGACTATGGCTACACCTTC
cdr3_aa: CASSQEDRARDYGYTF

d_call: TRBD1
v_call: TRBV6-2/TRBV6-3
j_call: TRBJ2-7
clone_size: NA
cdr3_nt: TGTGCCAGCCGTCAAACCCCACAGGGGCCGTACGAGCAGTACTTC
cdr3_aa: CASRQTPQGPYEQYF

d_call: NA
v_call: TRBV20-1
j_call: TRBJ2-3
clone_size: NA
cdr3_nt: TGCAGTGCTAGAGATCTTCCAGATACGCAGTATTTT
cdr3_aa: CSARDLPDTQYF

d_call: TRBD1
v_call: TRBV28
j_call: TRBJ1-2
clone_size: many
cdr3_nt: TGTGCCAGCAGACAGGGGAACTATGGCTACACCTTC
cdr3_aa: CASRQGNYGYTF

d_call: NA
v_call: TRBV9
j_call: TRBJ2-1
clone_size: few
cdr3_nt: TGTGCCAGCAGCGTAGGCGGGGTGAATGAGCAGTTCTTC
cdr3_aa: CASSVGGVNEQFF

d_call: NA
v_call: TRBV2
j_call: TRBJ1-1
clone_size: NA
cdr3_nt: TGTGCCAGCAACCCCAGGGGTACTGAAGCTTTCTTT
cdr3_aa: CASNPRGTEAFF

d_call: NA
v_call: TRBV12-1
j_call: TRBJ2-1
clone_size: once
cdr3_nt: TGTACCAGCAGCTGTGACTGCCTTAATGAGCAGTTCTTC
cdr3_aa: CTSSCDCLNEQFF

d_call: TRBD2
v_call: TRBV13
j_call: TRBJ2-7
clone_size: few
cdr3_nt: TGTGCCAGCAGCTTACAGGTGGCTAGCGGCTACGAGCAGTACTTC
cdr3_aa: CASSLQVASGYEQYF

d_call: TRBD2
v_call: TRBV27
j_call: TRBJ2-3
clone_size: few
cdr3_nt: TGTGCCAGCAGTTTAACAGCGGGGGGGGGAGGAGATACGCAGTATTTT
cdr3_aa: CASSLTAGGGGDTQYF

d_call: TRBD2
v_call: TRBV7-2
j_call: TRBJ2-7
clone_size: NA
cdr3_nt: TGTGCCAGCAGCTACCCCTGGGGGGGATCCTACGAGCAGTACTTC
cdr3_aa: CASSYPWGGSYEQYF

d_call: NA
v_call: TRBV3-1
j_call: TRBJ2-7
clone_size: few
cdr3_nt: TGTGCCAGCAGCCAAGGTTTGGATACGAGCAAGTACTTC
cdr3_aa: CASSQGLDTSKYF

d_call: TRBD1
v_call: TRBV4-3
j_call: TRBJ2-1
clone_size: NA
cdr3_nt: TGCGCCAGCAGCCACCTAGGGGGACAGGGTCAAAATGAGCAGTTCTTC
cdr3_aa: CASSHLGGQGQNEQFF

d_call: TRBD1
v_call: TRBV27
j_call: TRBJ1-6
clone_size: NA
cdr3_nt: TGTGCCAGCAGTTCCCGACAGGGGGCAAAGGGATCTTCACCCCTCCACTTT
cdr3_aa: CASSSRQGAKGSSPLHF

d_call: NA
v_call: TRBV4-3
j_call: TRBJ2-1
clone_size: NA
cdr3_nt: TGCGCCAGCAGCCAAGATACAGGTTCCGCACGGGCCCAGAATGAGCAGTTCTTC
cdr3_aa: CASSQDTGSARAQNEQFF

d_call: NA
v_call: TRBV20-1
j_call: TRBJ1-2
clone_size: NA
cdr3_nt: TGCAGTGCTAGAGATCGGGGGGGAGGAGAGTCGAACTATGGCTACACCTTC
cdr3_aa: CSARDRGGGESNYGYTF

d_call: TRBD1
v_call: TRBV28
j_call: TRBJ2-7
clone_size: NA
cdr3_nt: TGTGCCACCTCTGCCGTGGGGACAGGGCCGTCCTACGAGCAGTACTTC
cdr3_aa: CATSAVGTGPSYEQYF

d_call: NA
v_call: TRBV28
j_call: TRBJ2-3
clone_size: NA
cdr3_nt: NA
cdr3_aa: CASVGPGVNKDTQYF

d_call: TRBD2
v_call: TRBV5-1
j_call: TRBJ2-3
clone_size: NA
cdr3_nt: TGCGCCAGCAGCTTCAAGCCGGGACTAGTTACAGATACGCAGTATTTT
cdr3_aa: CASSFKPGLVTDTQYF

d_call: TRBD2
v_call: TRBV6-2/TRBV6-3
j_call: TRBJ2-7
clone_size: NA
cdr3_nt: TGTGCCAGCCGGAGCAGTAGCGGGGTCTACGAGCAGTACTTC
cdr3_aa: CASRSSSGVYEQYF

d_call: TRBD1
v_call: TRBV12-3/TRBV12-4
j_call: TRBJ2-3
clone_size: NA
cdr3_nt: TGTGCCAGCAGTTTCGAGGGGGCGCCGGGCACAGATACGCAGTATTTT
cdr3_aa: CASSFEGAPGTDTQYF

d_call: NA
v_call: TRBV6-5
j_call: TRBJ2-3
clone_size: NA
cdr3_nt: TGTGCCAGCAGTCGACGTATCGGAGATACGCAGTATTTT
cdr3_aa: CASSRRIGDTQYF

d_call: NA
v_call: TRBV7-2
j_call: TRBJ1-2
clone_size: once
cdr3_nt: TGTGCCAGCAGCTTAGCTCGGCGGGATTCCTATGGCTACACCTTC
cdr3_aa: CASSLARRDSYGYTF

d_call: TRBD1
v_call: TRBV7-2
j_call: TRBJ1-2
clone_size: NA
cdr3_nt: TGTGCCAGCAGCTTAGGGCCGGGACAGGATAAGGGCTACACCTTC
cdr3_aa: CASSLGPGQDKGYTF

d_call: NA
v_call: TRBV9
j_call: TRBJ2-5
clone_size: few
cdr3_nt: TGTGCCAGCAGCGTAGAGGGATTCTCCAGGGAGACCCAGTACTTC
cdr3_aa: CASSVEGFSRETQYF

d_call: TRBD1
v_call: TRBV7-2
j_call: TRBJ2-2
clone_size: NA
cdr3_nt: TGTGCCAGCAGCTTTCGGACAGGGCAAGGGGAGCTGTTTTTT
cdr3_aa: CASSFRTGQGELFF

d_call: TRBD1
v_call: TRBV4-2
j_call: TRBJ1-1
clone_size: NA
cdr3_nt: TGTGCCAGCAGCCACGGCATCCAGGGGGTGAACACTGAAGCTTTCTTT
cdr3_aa: CASSHGIQGVNTEAFF

d_call: NA
v_call: TRBV5-4
j_call: TRBJ2-5
clone_size: NA
cdr3_nt: TGTGCCAGCAGCTTGGACTGGGGCGGGCAGTACTTC
cdr3_aa: CASSLDWGGQYF

d_call: TRBD1
v_call: TRBV27
j_call: TRBJ2-7
clone_size: NA
cdr3_nt: TGTGCCAGCAGTCCCGGGACAGGGGTCCCCTACGAGCAGTACTTC
cdr3_aa: CASSPGTGVPYEQYF

d_call: TRBD2
v_call: TRBV4-1
j_call: TRBJ2-1
clone_size: NA
cdr3_nt: TGCGCCAGCAGTGGACTAGCGGGGGTGTACAATGAGCAGTTCTTC
cdr3_aa: CASSGLAGVYNEQFF

d_call: NA
v_call: TRBV7-2
j_call: TRBJ1-2
clone_size: once
cdr3_nt: TGTGCCAGCAGTAATCGAAGGGGTGCTAACTATGGCTACACCTTC
cdr3_aa: CASSNRRGANYGYTF

d_call: NA
v_call: TRBV7-2
j_call: TRBJ2-7
clone_size: few
cdr3_nt: TGTGCCAGCAGCTTAGAAACGGGGGAGAACTACGAGCAGTACTTC
cdr3_aa: CASSLETGENYEQYF

d_call: NA
v_call: TRBV24-1
j_call: TRBJ2-3
clone_size: NA
cdr3_nt: TGTGCCACCAGTGACAGCCGACAGGTCCTCACAGATACGCAGTATTTT
cdr3_aa: CATSDSRQVLTDTQYF

d_call: NA
v_call: TRBV7-9
j_call: TRBJ2-7
clone_size: few
cdr3_nt: TGTGCCAGCAGTCGTACGGCCCCTACCTCCTACGAGCAGTACTTC
cdr3_aa: CASSRTAPTSYEQYF

d_call: TRBD2
v_call: TRBV20-1
j_call: TRBJ2-7
clone_size: NA
cdr3_nt: TGCAGTGCTCCTGAAGCGGGGGGGCGCCAAAGGAGCTCTAGTGAGCAGTACTTC
cdr3_aa: CSAPEAGGRQRSSSEQYF

d_call: TRBD2
v_call: TRBV28
j_call: TRBJ2-3
clone_size: NA
cdr3_nt: TGTGCCAGCAGGCATAGCGGGGGTTCCGCAGATACGCAGTATTTT
cdr3_aa: CASRHSGGSADTQYF

d_call: NA
v_call: TRBV10-2
j_call: TRBJ2-7
clone_size: NA
cdr3_nt: TGCGCCAGCCTTAAGGCCCAAACCCCCGAGCAGTACTTC
cdr3_aa: CASLKAQTPEQYF

d_call: NA
v_call: TRBV15
j_call: TRBJ2-5
clone_size: few
cdr3_nt: TGTGCCACCAGCAGGCGAACTGAGACCCAGTACTTC
cdr3_aa: CATSRRTETQYF

d_call: NA
v_call: TRBV27
j_call: TRBJ2-7
clone_size: few
cdr3_nt: TGTGCCAGCGGGGCGGACCACGAGCAGTACTTC
cdr3_aa: CASGADHEQYF

d_call: TRBD1
v_call: TRBV7-9
j_call: TRBJ1-2
clone_size: NA
cdr3_nt: TGTGCCAGCAGCGCGGACAGGGGGCATGGCTACACCTTC
cdr3_aa: CASSADRGHGYTF

d_call: TRBD1
v_call: TRBV5-1
j_call: TRBJ2-1
clone_size: NA
cdr3_nt: TGCGCCAGCAGCCAGGGACAGGGGACTTTTGCTCACAATGAGCAGTTCTTC
cdr3_aa: CASSQGQGTFAHNEQFF

d_call: NA
v_call: TRBV6-2/TRBV6-3
j_call: TRBJ2-1
clone_size: few
cdr3_nt: TGTGCCAGCATCTATCACTCGGGGTACGGTGAGCAGTTCTTC
cdr3_aa: CASIYHSGYGEQFF